Below are 14 T cell receptor beta chains sequenced from a single sample in a study of metastatic and nonmetastatic thyroid tumors. TCRdb redid the clone calls on the PCR reads using MiXCR. The sample contains around 13,000 clones, 25% to 40% of which appear only once. Patients were all untreated before their thyroid surgery. The material sequenced was tumor tissue. The receptors shown here come from a male donor with papillary thyroid cancer or a benign thyroid nodule (not recorded which). Some clones in this sample may be carry-over from other donors' samples.

This chain links TRBV5-4 with TRBJ1-1; 8 nucleotides line up with TRBD1. Germline V gene sequence: CDR1 SGHNT, CDR2 YYREEE (reference sequence). CDR3 length equals 16 residues. V was clipped by 2 bases and J by 1 base; unmatched bases: 7. The CDR3, as DNA: TGTGCCAGCAGCTTTGGGGCCGGGACAGGGAACACTGAAGCTTTCTTT. Translating gives CASSFGAGTGNTEAFF.

In its sample, this clone ranks as medium-sized. The chain recombines TRBV6-1 with TRBJ2-1, with D unresolved. The V end was cut by 10 bases, the J end by 7 bases, with 11 bases between. The germline CDR1 and CDR2 sequences are MNHNS and SASEGT. CDR3 size: 11 residues. The CDR3 region has the DNA TGTGCCACCCAAACATGGAATGAGCAGTTCTTC. This sequence encodes CATQTWNEQFF.

V gene TRBV6-1 combines with J gene TRBJ2-7; tentatively, D is TRBD1 or TRBD2 (5 bases each). CDR3 size: 17 residues. Per germline, CDR1 MNHNS and CDR2 SASEGT. V lost 1 base to trimming and J lost 2 bases, with 18 bases between them. The CDR3 sequence: CASSEVPGSGLPYEQYF. The CDR3 DNA is TGTGCCAGCAGTGAAGTCCCGGGGTCAGGGCTTCCCTACGAGCAGTACTTC.

The genes are TRBV7-8 and TRBJ1-2; TRBD1 aligns across 7 bases. Germline loops: CDR1 SGHVS, CDR2 FQNEAQ. V lost 2 bases and J lost 8; bases outside the gene matches: 8. The CDR3 spans 14 residues. The CDR3 coding sequence is TGTGCCAGCAGCTTAACGACAGGGACGCGGGGCTACACCTTC. It translates to CASSLTTGTRGYTF.

The chain carries TRBV18 and TRBJ1-1, with D perhaps TRBD1 (5 bases). CDR1 is KGHSH and CDR2 is LQKENI in the germline V gene. The CDR3 has 14 residues. V was pared by 6 bases and J by 5 bases, with 16 bases between. The DNA of the CDR3 is TGTGCCAGCTCCACGTACAGGCGAGAAACTGAAGCTTTCTTT. It yields the protein CASSTYRRETEAFF.

This chain joins TRBV5-5 and TRBJ2-5; the D gene could be TRBD1 or TRBD2 (5 bases each). Trimming stripped 2 bases from V and 4 bases from J, with 12 bases between. Germline V lookup: CDR1 SGHKS, CDR2 YYEKEE (reference sequence). The CDR3 is 14 residues long. The CDR3: CASSLWGSPETQYF. CDR3 nucleotides: TGTGCCAGCAGCTTATGGGGGTCCCCAGAGACCCAGTACTTC.

The gene calls are TRBV20-1 and TRBJ1-2, with D maybe TRBD1 (6 bases). The CDR3 runs to 15 residues. The V gene's germline CDR1 is DFQATT and CDR2 SNEGSKA (reference sequence). CDR3 DNA: TGCAAGAAGAGACAGGACCAGAACTTTAACTATGGCTACACCTTC. As protein: CKKRQDQNFNYGYTF.

The chain employs TRBV15 and TRBJ1-2; D possibly corresponds to TRBD1 (5 bases). This CDR3 is 19 amino acids long. CDR1 is LNHNV and CDR2 is YYDKDF in the germline V gene (reference sequence). Trimming removed 1 base at V and 3 bases at J, with 24 bases between. The CDR3 region is CATSRVSLAGRRRDYGYTF. DNA for the CDR3: TGTGCCACCAGCAGAGTTAGTTTGGCAGGGAGACGTCGGGACTATGGCTACACCTTC. Combining the CDR3 with reference TRBV15 and TRBJ1-2 gives the whole variable domain DAMVIQNPRYQVTQFGKPVTLSCSQTLNHNVMYWYQQKSSQAPKLLFHYYDKDFNNEADTPDNFQSRRPNTSFCFLDIRSPGLGDTAMYLCATSRVSLAGRRRDYGYTFGSGTRLTVV.

This clone is large within its sample. The rearrangement uses TRBV19 and TRBJ2-5; no firm D call. From germline, CDR1 is LNHDA and CDR2 SQIVND (reference sequence). The CDR3 sequence is 12 residues long. The V and J ends lost 5 bases and 5 bases respectively, with 9 bases between them. CDR3: CASSAQSETQYF. CDR3 DNA sequence: TGTGCCAGTAGTGCACAGAGTGAGACCCAGTACTTC.

This clone showed up just a few times. The chain recombines TRBV6-5 with TRBJ2-2; D may be TRBD1 (6 bases). Between the trimmed V and J ends, which lost 3 bases and 4 bases, there was a span of 15 bases. Per germline, CDR1 MNHEY and CDR2 SVGAGI. The CDR3 consists of 16 residues. The CDR3 region has the DNA TGTGCCAGCAGTTATAACCAGGGGATTATCACCGGGGAGCTGTTTTTT. This translates into CASSYNQGIITGELFF.

V gene TRBV5-1 combines with J gene TRBJ2-3; no definite D call. The V gene's germline CDR1 is SGHRS and CDR2 YFSETQ. The CDR3 runs to 11 residues. V lost 1 base and J 4 bases, leaving 1 base between the germline ends. The CDR3 spells CASSLSDTQYF. CDR3 coding DNA: TGCGCCAGCAGCTTGTCAGATACGCAGTATTTT. Full variable domain (outside the CDR3, taken from reference TRBV5-1 and TRBJ2-3): KAGVTQTPRYLIKTRGQQVTLSCSPISGHRSVSWYQQTPGQGLQFLFEYFSETQRNKGNFPGRFSGRQFSNSRSEMNVSTLELGDSALYLCASSLSDTQYFGPGTRLTVL.

The V and J genes are TRBV27 and TRBJ1-2, with D unclear. CDR1 is MNHEY and CDR2 is SMNVEV in the germline V gene (reference sequence). V lost 4 bases to trimming and J lost 2 bases, with 8 bases between them. The CDR3 is 13 residues long. For the CDR3, the DNA is TGTGCCAGCAGTTCTAACAGAAACTATGGCTACACCTTC. Protein sequence: CASSSNRNYGYTF.

This clone turned up a few times. Here the CDR3 DNA reads TGTGCCACCAGTGGTATGACAGGGGGCAGGACTAATGAAAAACTGTTTTTT. It encodes CATSGMTGGRTNEKLFF. The chain employs TRBV24-1 and TRBJ1-4, with 10 positions matching TRBD1. This CDR3 region has 17 residues. Per germline, CDR1 KGHDR and CDR2 SFDVKD. V trimming: 5 bases; J trimming: 2 bases; junction bases outside the gene matches: 7.

Of note for this clone: An end of the junction does not agree with germline; a read error may underlie this. The rearrangement joins TRBV5-1 to TRBJ2-4, with a possible D match to TRBD2 (6 bases). Germline CDR1 and CDR2: SGHRS and YFSETQ. The CDR3 spans 17 residues. The CDR3 is CASSASDRGSGEKIQYF. CDR3 coding DNA: TGCGCCAGCAGCGCCTCCGATCGGGGTAGCGGAGAAAAAATTCAGTACTTC.